One sample yielded the 7 T cell receptor beta chains listed below, sequenced in a study of T-cell reconstitution after alpha-beta-depleted transplantation in children. Preparing the TCRbeta library involved the use of unique molecular identifiers. TCRdb re-derived calls from the PCR reads in MiXCR, one entry per CDR3 protein. The repertoire includes some 110,000 distinct CDR3 sequences, under 13% of them detected once, and under 40% sits in the top ten. This specimen consisted of PBMCs, obtained before TCRalphabeta/CD19-depleted stem cell transplant. The receptors stem from a boy between 2 and 10 years old with acute lymphoblastic leukemia, due to receive a stem cell transplant.

The table lists this clonotype with a few counts. DNA of the CDR3: TGTGCCAGCAGTGATCCGACAGGGGGTAACAATGAGCAGTTCTTC. It is translated as CASSDPTGGNNEQFF. The chain couples TRBV25-1 to TRBJ2-1; 9 nucleotides match TRBD1. CDR3 length: 15 residues. Trimming at V came to 3 bases and at J to 5 bases, leaving 5 bases not matched to a gene. Per the germline V gene, CDR1 is MGHDK and CDR2 is SYGVNS.

This clonotype appeared a few times. The chain couples TRBV7-2 to TRBJ2-7; D remains ambiguous. V shed 2 bases and J shed 2 bases, with 10 bases lying between them. This CDR3 region has 14 residues. Germline CDR1 is SGHTA and CDR2 is FQGNSA. CDR3 in amino acids: CASSLPDGPYEQYF. The CDR3 nucleotides read TGTGCCAGCAGCTTACCGGACGGTCCCTACGAGCAGTACTTC.

There are a few counts of this clonotype. The chain employs TRBV5-1 and TRBJ2-5, with D possibly being TRBD1 (7 bases). CDR3 length: 13 residues. Trimming left V 4 bases short and J 4 bases short, with 11 bases between. The germline gives CDR1 SGHRS, CDR2 YFSETQ. The CDR3 DNA is TGCGCCAGCAGCCCAGGGGGGTTAGAGACCCAGTACTTC. Translated, it gives CASSPGGLETQYF.

The sample holds a few counts of this clonotype. This chain connects TRBV5-1 to TRBJ2-5, with D possibly TRBD1 on 6 matching bases. Germline-derived CDR1 and CDR2 are SGHRS and YFSETQ. The CDR3 is 15 amino acids. Trimming removed 4 bases at V and 0 bases at J, with 13 bases between. This CDR3 reads CASSPSGQYQETQYF. In nucleotides, the CDR3 is TGCGCCAGCAGCCCGAGCGGACAGTACCAAGAGACCCAGTACTTC.

V is TRBV7-9 and J is TRBJ1-1; the match to TRBD1 covers 7 bases. The germline V gene has CDR1 SEHNR and CDR2 FQNEAQ (reference sequence). V dropped 1 base and J dropped 4; count of bases not matched to a gene: 9. The CDR3 has 16 residues. CDR3 nucleotides: TGTGCCAGCAGCTTAGATGACAGGGATTGGACCACTGAAGCTTTCTTT. Protein sequence: CASSLDDRDWTTEAFF.

The chain recombines TRBV4-2 with TRBJ2-7; tentatively, D is TRBD2 (6 bases). The CDR3 has 14 residues. Trimming stripped 0 bases from V and 9 bases from J, with 15 bases between. CDR1 is LGHNA, CDR2 YNFKEQ, per germline. The CDR3 coding sequence is TGTGCCAGCAGCCAAGATGGAGGGGTGAAAGGGCAGTACTTC. As protein: CASSQDGGVKGQYF.

This clonotype was detected a few times. This chain connects TRBV19 to TRBJ1-1; D is unresolved. This CDR3 region has 13 residues. Germline CDR1 and CDR2: LNHDA and SQIVND (reference sequence). V lost 5 bases and J 6 bases, leaving 13 bases between the germline ends. In DNA form, the CDR3 reads TGTGCCAGTAGTTCCCGGGTTGGAGCTGAAGCTTTCTTT. This codes for CASSSRVGAEAFF. Full variable domain (outside the CDR3, taken from reference TRBV19 and TRBJ1-1): DGGITQSPKYLFRKEGQNVTLSCEQNLNHDAMYWYRQDPGQGLRLIYYSQIVNDFQKGDIAEGYSVSREKKESFPLTVTSAQKNPTAFYLCASSSRVGAEAFFGQGTRLTVV.